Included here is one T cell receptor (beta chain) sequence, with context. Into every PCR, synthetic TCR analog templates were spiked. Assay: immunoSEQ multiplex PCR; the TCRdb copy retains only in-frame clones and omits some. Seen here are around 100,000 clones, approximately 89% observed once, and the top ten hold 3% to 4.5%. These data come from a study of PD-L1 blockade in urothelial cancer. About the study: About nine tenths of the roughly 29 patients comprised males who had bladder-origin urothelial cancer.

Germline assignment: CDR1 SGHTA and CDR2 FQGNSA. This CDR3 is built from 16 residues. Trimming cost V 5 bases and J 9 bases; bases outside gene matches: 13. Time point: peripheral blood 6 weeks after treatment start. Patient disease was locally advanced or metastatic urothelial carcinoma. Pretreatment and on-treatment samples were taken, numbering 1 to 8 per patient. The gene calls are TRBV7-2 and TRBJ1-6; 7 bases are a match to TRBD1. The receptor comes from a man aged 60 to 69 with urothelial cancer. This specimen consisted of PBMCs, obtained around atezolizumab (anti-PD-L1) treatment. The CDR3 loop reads CASSVEQGLPRSPLHF. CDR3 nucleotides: TGTGCCAGCAGCGTAGAACAGGGGCTGCCTCGTTCACCCCTCCACTTT.